Below, one TCR beta chain is given with its context. What it recognizes is unknown. CDR1 and CDR2 from the germline V gene are SGHAT and FQNNGV. This CDR3 has 14 amino acids. Deletions cut 5 bases from V and 3 bases from J, with 14 bases between. Scientists made TCR beta libraries using quantitative 5'-RACE with molecular barcodes. TCRdb recomputed calls from the 5' RACE reads with MiXCR, one row per CDR3 protein. The data hold 200,000 to 300,000 distinct CDR3 sequences, with roughly 32% observed a single time. The data were obtained in a study of CD8 T cells in ankylosing spondylitis. Study-level findings and limits: The study looked at matched synovial fluid samples from ankylosing spondylitis patients. Disease-linked clones were reported to be significantly enriched there. It appeared that ankylosing spondylitis blood was characterized by a TCR beta motif of several highly homologous variants. Relatively rare in peripheral blood, disease-linked clones were also CD8+.

This chain connects TRBV11-2 to TRBJ2-7, with D perhaps matching TRBD1 (6 bases). The sample was blood, either unsorted or a sorted T cell fraction (not recorded which). This clonotype was sampled from a male donor with ankylosing spondylitis or in good health (not recorded which). The CDR3 loop reads CASSVGQLNYEQYF. The CDR3 DNA follows: TGTGCCAGCAGCGTAGGACAGTTGAACTACGAGCAGTACTTC.